The 25 T cell receptor beta chains reported below all come from one sample, sequenced in a study of control samples from healthy donors and cancer patients. Produced via immunoSEQ multiplex PCR; TCRdb's table is partial and in-frame only. The table shows 150,000 or so clones, with 85% to 90% occurring only once. Sequenced sample: blood. The receptor source for this set is a young woman in good health.

The chain employs TRBV28 and TRBJ2-5; perhaps D is TRBD1 or TRBD2 (5 bases each). This CDR3 has 15 residues. The V and J ends lost 10 bases and 4 bases respectively, with 22 bases between them. CDR1 MDHEN and CDR2 SYDVKM come from the germline V gene. CDR3 sequence (DNA): TGTGCCATAAACCCCGGGACCTCCCGGGGAGAGACCCAGTACTTC. It translates to CAINPGTSRGETQYF.

This sequence joins TRBV5-1 and TRBJ2-7; 13 bases map to TRBD2. J lost 6 bases, V lost 4 bases, and 7 bases had no gene match. The CDR3 runs 15 residues. Germline-derived CDR1 and CDR2 are SGHRS and YFSETQ. CDR3 DNA sequence: TGCGCCAGCAGCCTCGGGACTAGCGGGGTGGCCGAGCAGTACGTC. It translates to CASSLGTSGVAEQYV.

The chain combines TRBV20-1 with TRBJ1-1; D gene uncertain. V was shortened by 3 bases and J by 1 base, with 6 bases between the two germline ends. Germline values: CDR1 DFQATT, CDR2 SNEGSKA (reference sequence). The length of the CDR3 is 12 residues. CDR3 nucleotides: TGCAGTGCTAGTGGCGGGAACACTGAAGCTTTCTTT. Protein: CSASGGNTEAFF.

CDR3 DNA: TGTGCCAGCAGCCCCCGGCCTTCCTACGAGCAGTACGTC. It translates to CASSPRPSYEQYV. The chain recombines TRBV3-1 (or the pseudogene TRBV3-2) with TRBJ2-7; D is unclear. V was clipped by 4 bases and J by 1 base, with 8 bases between them. Germline assignment: CDR1 LGHDT and CDR2 YNNKEL (reference sequence). The CDR3 has 13 amino acids.

This chain links TRBV5-1 with TRBJ2-1, with 13 nucleotides matching TRBD2. The CDR3 is made up of 19 amino acids. Per germline, CDR1 SGHRS and CDR2 YFSETQ. V lost 4 bases and J lost 6; bases outside the gene matches: 16. The CDR3: CASSPAPTSGRASGNEQFF. The CDR3 DNA reads as TGCGCCAGCAGCCCCGCCCCTACTAGCGGGAGGGCGTCTGGCAATGAGCAGTTCTTC.

CDR3: CASSVGYNTEAFF. DNA of the CDR3: TGTGCCAGCAGCGTAGGCTATAACACTGAAGCTTTCTTT. The chain couples TRBV9 to TRBJ1-1; D gene ambiguous. V was clipped by 0 bases and J by 2 bases, with 5 bases between them. This CDR3 is built from 13 residues. Germline V CDR1 and CDR2: SGDLS, YYNGEE.

V is TRBV27 and J is TRBJ1-2; D may be TRBD1 (5 bases). Germline CDR1 is MNHEY and CDR2 is SMNVEV (reference sequence). V was shortened by 5 bases and J by 0 bases, with 10 bases between the two germline ends. CDR3 length: 14 residues. The CDR3 loop reads CASSPQGPNYGYTF. The DNA for the CDR3 is TGTGCCAGCAGTCCTCAGGGTCCTAACTATGGCTACACCTTC.

Only one count was recorded for this clone. The V gene is TRBV5-8, the J gene TRBJ2-7, with TRBD1 identical over 7 bases. This CDR3 is 15 amino acids long. Trimming removed 0 bases from V and 2 bases from J; junction bases left unmatched: 5. CDR1 SGHTS and CDR2 YDEGEE come from the germline V gene. CDR3 sequence: CASSLATGLTYEQYF. In nucleotides, the CDR3 is TGTGCCAGCAGCTTGGCGACAGGGTTAACCTACGAGCAGTACTTC.

In this sample, this clone turned up once. The rearrangement links TRBV4-1 to TRBJ2-7, with 9 bases that match TRBD2. J lost 7 bases, V lost 1 base, and 8 bases had no gene match. Per the germline V gene, CDR1 is MGHRA and CDR2 is YSYEKL. This CDR3 is built from 15 residues. The DNA of the CDR3 is TGCGCCAGCAGCCAAGGTATCAGCGGGGGGTCTGAGCAGTACGTC. Its protein is CASSQGISGGSEQYV.

V gene TRBV11-3 combines with J gene TRBJ2-3; D is unresolved. V was cut by 2 bases and J by 5 bases, with 8 bases left in between. Germline CDR1 SGHNT, CDR2 YENEEA. This CDR3 contains 13 residues. The CDR3 DNA sequence: TGTGCCAGCAGCTTAAATCAGGTAGATACGCAGTATTTT. Protein product: CASSLNQVDTQYF.

The J gene is TRBJ2-3, the V gene TRBV11-3; D ambiguous. Trimming took off 3 bases at V and 5 bases at J, with 3 bases between the two ends. CDR1 is SGHNT and CDR2 is YENEEA in the germline V gene. CDR3 length: 11 amino acids. Here the CDR3 DNA reads TGTGCCAGCAGCTTGGGAGATACGCAGTATTTT. Translation gives CASSLGDTQYF.

The sample holds a few counts of this clone. This chain links TRBV28 with TRBJ2-7; D remains unclear. This CDR3 spans 14 amino acids. CDR1 is MDHEN, CDR2 SYDVKM, per germline. The V end was cut by 4 bases, the J end by 3 bases, with 13 bases between. The CDR3 region is CASSYSLGYYEQYF. In nucleotides, the CDR3 is TGTGCCAGCAGTTACTCTCTCGGTTACTACGAGCAGTACTTC.

This chain links TRBV7-8 with TRBJ2-1; the D call may be TRBD1 or TRBD2 (6 bases each). The CDR3 covers 15 residues. V was cut by 4 bases and J by 4 bases, with 14 bases left in between. Per the germline V gene, CDR1 is SGHVS and CDR2 is FQNEAQ. Written as DNA, the CDR3 is TGTGCCAGCAGCTCGTCCGGGGGCGTGTACAATGAGCAGTTCTTC. Protein: CASSSSGGVYNEQFF. The full variable domain, in which reference TRBV7-8 and TRBJ2-1 provide the parts outside the CDR3, is GAGVSQSPRYKVAKRGQDVALRCDPISGHVSLFWYQQALGQGPEFLTYFQNEAQLDKSGLPSDRFFAERPEGSVSTLKIQRTQQEDSAVYLCASSSSGGVYNEQFFGPGTRLTVL.

This chain uses TRBV12-3 or TRBV12-4 with TRBJ2-2; D is ambiguous. Trimming shortened V by 7 bases and J by 0 bases, and 3 bases separated the two germline ends. This CDR3 has 12 amino acids. The CDR3 DNA follows: TGTGCCAGCATTCCGAACACCGGGGAGCTGTTTTTT. Translating it yields CASIPNTGELFF.

J is TRBJ2-5 and V is TRBV3-1 (or the pseudogene TRBV3-2); 9 nucleotides line up with TRBD1. CDR1 LGHDT and CDR2 YNNKEL come from the germline V gene (reference sequence). V lost 3 bases and J lost 1; bases outside the gene matches: 6. This CDR3 region has 16 residues. The DNA of the CDR3 is TGTGCCAGCAGCCAGACGGGACAGGGCATCCAAGAGACCCAGTACTTC. Protein sequence: CASSQTGQGIQETQYF.

The chain is built from TRBV13 and TRBJ1-3, with D unresolved. The V gene's germline CDR1 is PRHDT and CDR2 FYEKMQ (reference sequence). The CDR3 spans 15 residues. Deletions cut 1 base from V and 0 bases from J, with 7 bases between. CDR3 sequence (DNA): TGTGCCAGCAGCTTAGCGGGGAGCTCTGGAAACACCATATATTTT. Translating it yields CASSLAGSSGNTIYF.

V gene TRBV28 combines with J gene TRBJ2-7; TRBD2 aligns across 8 bases. The CDR3 sequence is 16 residues long. The V gene end was trimmed by 1 base and the J gene end by 5 bases; junction bases not matched to a gene: 10. Germline lookup yields CDR1 MDHEN and CDR2 SYDVKM. CDR3 sequence (DNA): TGTGCCAGCAGTTTATCATCGAGCGGGAGCAACAACGAGCAGTACTTC. This gives the protein CASSLSSSGSNNEQYF.

This chain connects TRBV11-2 to TRBJ2-7; D perhaps matches TRBD2 (5 bases). The CDR3 length is 13 residues. Trimming stripped 5 bases from V and 2 bases from J, with 10 bases between. CDR1 is SGHAT and CDR2 is FQNNGV in the germline V gene. The chain's CDR3 is CASSVPGTYEQYF. CDR3 DNA: TGTGCCAGCAGCGTTCCGGGAACCTACGAGCAGTACTTC.

V is TRBV28 and J is TRBJ1-6, with 8 bases identical to TRBD1. The CDR3 has 15 amino acids. The V gene end was trimmed by 2 bases and the J gene end by 7 bases; junction bases not matched to a gene: 4. Germline CDR1 and CDR2: MDHEN and SYDVKM. The CDR3 DNA is TGTGCCAGCAGTTTACCCGGACAGGGAAATTCACCCCTCCACTTT. Encoded protein: CASSLPGQGNSPLHF.

The genes are TRBV6-5 and TRBJ1-1; D is undetermined. V was trimmed by 7 bases and J by 6 bases, leaving 18 bases between them. Per the germline V gene, CDR1 is MNHEY and CDR2 is SVGAGI. This CDR3 has 14 amino acids. CDR3 DNA: TGTGCCAGCACCTCACTTGGAGTTTCCGCTGAAGCTTTCTTT. This translates into CASTSLGVSAEAFF.

V is TRBV6-4 and J is TRBJ2-3; no clear D gene. The V and J ends lost 2 bases and 4 bases respectively, with 4 bases between them. The V gene's germline CDR1 is MRHNA and CDR2 SNTAGT. The CDR3 extends over 12 amino acids. As DNA, the CDR3 is TGTGCCAGCAGTGACGGAGCAGATACGCAGTATTTT. Translating it yields CASSDGADTQYF.

The chain couples TRBV28 to TRBJ2-1; D is possibly TRBD1 (6 bases). Germline loops: CDR1 MDHEN, CDR2 SYDVKM. The CDR3 is 12 amino acids. Trimming shortened V by 6 bases and J by 5 bases, and 8 bases separated the two germline ends. The DNA for the CDR3 is TGTGCCAGCAGGGACAGCCACAATGAGCAGTTCTTC. Translation gives CASRDSHNEQFF.

The J gene is TRBJ1-2, the V gene TRBV6-5, with D perhaps TRBD1 (5 bases). Trimming took 7 bases from V and 3 from J, leaving 15 bases between them. Germline V gives CDR1 MNHEY, CDR2 SVGAGI. This CDR3 has 14 amino acids. The CDR3 sequence is CASKGTTKHYGYTF. DNA for the CDR3: TGTGCCAGCAAAGGGACCACGAAGCACTATGGCTACACCTTC.

V usage is TRBV4-2 and J usage is TRBJ1-1; D remains unclear. V lost 2 bases and J lost 1, with 5 bases in between. Germline lookup yields CDR1 LGHNA and CDR2 YNFKEQ. The CDR3 loop spans 13 amino acids. The CDR3 loop is CASSQWANTEAFF. CDR3 sequence (DNA): TGTGCCAGCAGCCAATGGGCGAACACTGAAGCTTTCTTT.

The gene calls are TRBV6-5 and TRBJ1-2; D may be TRBD1 (5 bases). The CDR3 consists of 12 residues. The ends were cut back, 2 bases at V and 7 bases at J, with 8 bases in the middle. Germline CDR1 reads MNHEY; CDR2 reads SVGAGI. The CDR3 here is CASSYQGSGYTF. CDR3 DNA: TGTGCCAGCAGTTACCAGGGTTCTGGCTACACCTTC.